This T cell receptor (beta chain) was found in a study of T cell responses to AZD1222 COVID-19 vaccine (dated by TCRdb to about 2021). About the investigation overall: TCR sequencing was performed for about 250 trial participants, of whom about 210 were given two doses of AZD1222 and around 26 were given two doses of MenACWY control vaccine. Trial participants were enrolled into age subgroups of 18-55, 56-69 and 70-plus years, which contained roughly 140, 27 and 60 TCR-sequenced participants, respectively. Summary of the overall study and its limitations: No day 14 peak-response samples were available, so repertoires were characterized only after the peak T cell response. Nearly half of unique spike-specific TCRs reportedly recognized epitopes outside regions mutated in the B.1.351 and B.1.1.7 variants. A significant rise in spike-specific TCR breadth and depth was observed after two AZD1222 doses relative to day 0 and relative to MenACWY recipients. The 56-69-year group was small, and its depth increase did not reach significance, likely because of low power. Conclusions about previously exposed vaccinees are limited because only a handful of AZD1222 recipients were SARS-CoV-2 seropositive at baseline. Participants were mostly white British, with more females than males. The authors suggested clonal diversity may have been underestimated. CD4 TCRs associated with the vaccine covered the entire spike protein, and the dominant responses were in regions 160-218 and 743-854.

Interpreted using the paper, the time point label stands for: about 28 days (+/-7) after the second vaccine dose. Interpreted using the paper, the treatment or condition label stands for: meningococcal conjugate vaccine given as trial control. Vaccinee samples came from UK trials COV001 and COV002, including a single-blind randomized controlled phase 2/3 trial of AZD1222 (ChAdOx1 nCoV-19) in healthy adults. For TCRbeta chain sequencing, PBMC samples from trial participants were taken at day 0 and at day 28 after the second dose. Trimming removed 5 bases from V and 7 bases from J; the gene matches leave 13 bases unexplained. The CDR3 holds 15 amino acids from the cysteine to the phenylalanine. Left in the record is the CDR3 DNA by itself, 45 bases read in frame from the first base. Per the germline V gene, MDHEN is the CDR1 and SYDVKM is the CDR2. The CDR3 regions of human TCRbeta chains were subjected to immunosequencing. The original pipeline was this. TCRs in the repertoires were matched against a reference library of SARS-CoV-2-specific TCRs that had been generated with the MIRA antigen-specificity platform. Breadth was defined as the fraction of unique TCRs that were SARS-CoV-2-associated, and depth was defined as the fraction of total T cells that were SARS-CoV-2-associated. Each spike-specific TCR was assigned to its reactive spike region and to a CD4 or CD8 class using the MIRA data. Log10-transformed breadth and depth values were compared by one-way ANOVA with Sidak's multiple comparisons tests. TCRdb holds this immuneACCESS table with in-frame rearrangements only. Some clones are missing; in checked studies, unresolved V genes explain under half, and the rest has no known cause. For V, J and clone size, that table is used; D and trimming come from the DNA. The table for this sample lists 60,000 to 85,000 clones; about three quarters of them were counted only once. The ten biggest clones cover roughly a quarter of the sample.

Note on this clone: The antigen it binds to is not known. No base quality information exists; no much larger clone differs at one position.

This TCR was sampled from an adult who received the MenACWY meningococcal vaccine as a control. This specimen was peripheral blood, taken 28 days after the second dose of the MenACWY control vaccine. The sequence links TRBV28 to TRBJ1-2, with 7 bases matching TRBD1. In nucleotide form, the sequence is TGTGCCAGCAGTCGGGACAGCTCCACAGGGAGTGGCTACACCTTC. Translated, this is CASSRDSSTGSGYTF.